The 25 T cell receptor beta chains listed next were all sequenced from one sample in a study of monozygotic twins with cystic fibrosis. Method: immunoSEQ multiplex PCR; TCRdb's copy keeps in-frame clones and lacks some. The sample has roughly 32,000 clones; nearly 98% are singletons. What was sequenced was blood. The receptors derive from a girl aged 2-9 years with cystic fibrosis.

This chain connects TRBV27 to TRBJ2-2; no firm D call. Germline V lookup: CDR1 MNHEY, CDR2 SMNVEV (reference sequence). This CDR3 comprises 11 residues. Deletions cut 8 bases from V and 3 bases from J, with 4 bases between. The CDR3 nucleotides read TGTGCCAGCCGAGACACCGGGGAGCTGTTTTTT. Amino acids: CASRDTGELFF.

The V gene is TRBV19, the J gene TRBJ2-5; D is undetermined. V was cut by 1 base and J by 3 bases, with 3 bases left in between. This CDR3 contains 12 residues. Germline V gene data show CDR1 as LNHDA and CDR2 as SQIVND (reference sequence). In DNA, the CDR3 is TGTGCCAGTAGTATAGGGGAAGAGACCCAGTACTTC. This encodes CASSIGEETQYF.

This sequence joins TRBV7-6 and TRBJ1-3, with D perhaps TRBD1 (6 bases). Germline V lookup: CDR1 SGHVS, CDR2 FNYEAQ. The CDR3 runs 15 residues. Trimming stripped 5 bases from V and 2 bases from J, with 13 bases between. CDR3 bases: TGTGCCAGCAGCAAACAGGGAGTCACTGGAAACACCATATATTTT. Translating it yields CASSKQGVTGNTIYF. Full variable domain (missing parts from reference TRBV7-6 and TRBJ1-3): GAGVSQSPRYKVTKRGQDVALRCDPISGHVSLYWYRQALGQGPEFLTYFNYEAQQDKSGLPNDRFSAERPEGSISTLTIQRTEQRDSAMYRCASSKQGVTGNTIYFGEGSWLTVV.

The chain recombines TRBV2 with TRBJ2-1; D uncertain. CDR1 and CDR2 from the germline V gene are SNHLY and FYNNEI. The CDR3 has 10 residues. Trimming stripped 6 bases from V and 8 bases from J, with 5 bases between. CDR3 nucleotides: TGTGCCAGCAGGGGTTATGAGCAGTTCTTC. This sequence encodes CASRGYEQFF.

This chain joins TRBV30 and TRBJ1-5; the match to TRBD1 covers 9 bases. V lost 1 base to trimming and J lost 3 bases; unmatched junction nucleotides: 4. The CDR3 runs 15 residues. CDR1 is GTSNPN and CDR2 is SVGIG in the germline V gene (reference sequence). This CDR3 is CAWSADRGHNQPQHF. CDR3 coding DNA: TGTGCCTGGAGTGCGGACAGGGGCCACAATCAGCCCCAGCATTTT.

The chain couples TRBV7-6 to TRBJ1-3, with a tentative D call TRBD1 (6 bases). The CDR3 has 17 residues. Germline V gene data show CDR1 as SGHVS and CDR2 as FNYEAQ. With 5 bases removed from V and 8 bases from J, the gap between germline ends came to 25 bases. In DNA form, the CDR3 reads TGTGCCAGCAGCAAGACCCTGGCAGGGGCGAGAACGGACACCATATATTTT. Translated: CASSKTLAGARTDTIYF.

The chain is built from TRBV13 and TRBJ2-7; the match to TRBD1 covers 7 bases. The CDR3 sequence is 15 residues long. Germline-derived CDR1 and CDR2 are PRHDT and FYEKMQ (reference sequence). The V gene end was trimmed by 0 bases and the J gene end by 1 base; junction bases not matched to a gene: 3. This CDR3 is CASSLGGTASYEQYF. The CDR3 region has the DNA TGTGCCAGCAGCTTAGGCGGGACAGCTTCCTACGAGCAGTACTTC.

The chain combines TRBV6-1 with TRBJ1-2, with 7 bases that match TRBD1. Germline assignment: CDR1 MNHNS and CDR2 SASEGT. The ends lost 5 bases at V and 4 bases at J; junction bases unmatched: 7. This CDR3 is 14 amino acids long. The CDR3 loop is CASSRRQGSYGYTF. In nucleotides, the CDR3 is TGTGCCAGCAGTCGACGACAGGGTTCCTATGGCTACACCTTC.

This chain connects TRBV29-1 to TRBJ1-2; D is undetermined. Germline loops: CDR1 SQVTM, CDR2 ANQGSEA. Trimming cost V 3 bases and J 8 bases, with 13 bases left between them. This CDR3 contains 12 residues. The CDR3 DNA reads as TGCAGCGTTGACGGCGGGATAGAGGGCTACACCTTC. Its translation: CSVDGGIEGYTF.

The V and J genes are TRBV28 and TRBJ2-1, with 12 bases fitting TRBD2. This CDR3 has 15 amino acids. Germline values: CDR1 MDHEN, CDR2 SYDVKM. The V gene end was trimmed by 8 bases and the J gene end by 5 bases; junction bases not matched to a gene: 7. CDR3 in DNA: TGTGCCAGCGGAAGGACTAGCGGGAAGAACAATGAGCAGTTCTTC. It yields the protein CASGRTSGKNNEQFF.

V gene TRBV10-3 combines with J gene TRBJ2-7; 9 bases match TRBD1. Germline V gene sequence: CDR1 ENHRY, CDR2 SYGVKD. The CDR3 extends over 19 amino acids. With 4 bases clipped from V and 2 bases from J, the junction kept 18 bases outside the gene matches. CDR3 sequence reads: CAISVTGTGRQERTYEQYF. The CDR3 nucleotides are TGTGCCATCAGTGTCACCGGGACAGGGAGACAAGAGAGGACCTACGAGCAGTACTTC.

The chain couples TRBV6-5 to TRBJ2-7; TRBD1 matches 10 bases. The CDR3 has 15 amino acids. V was pared by 5 bases and J by 4 bases, with 8 bases of the junction left unmatched. Germline lookup yields CDR1 MNHEY and CDR2 SVGAGI. CDR3 nucleotide sequence: TGTGCCAGCAGTCCAAGGACAGGGGGGATGTACGAGCAGTACTTC. Its protein product is CASSPRTGGMYEQYF.

The chain recombines TRBV29-1 with TRBJ1-2; maybe TRBD1 (5 bases). Germline V gene lookup returns CDR1 SQVTM and CDR2 ANQGSEA. Between the trimmed V and J ends, which lost 0 bases and 5 bases, there was a span of 10 bases. The CDR3 sequence is 13 residues long. CDR3 DNA sequence: TGCAGCGTTGAAGAGGGGGGTCCGTATGGCTACACCTTC. The encoded protein is CSVEEGGPYGYTF.

The chain couples TRBV10-3 to TRBJ1-3; TRBD1 might be the D (5 bases). Germline values: CDR1 ENHRY, CDR2 SYGVKD. V was cut by 3 bases and J by 4 bases, with 7 bases left in between. The CDR3 is 13 amino acids. CDR3 protein: CAISDGGGNTIYF. The DNA for the CDR3 is TGTGCCATCAGTGATGGGGGAGGAAACACCATATATTTT.

V and J are TRBV5-1 and TRBJ2-7; tentative D call: TRBD2 (6 bases). This CDR3 contains 15 residues. The V end lost 0 bases, the J end lost 2 bases, and 12 bases lay between the germline ends. Germline V gives CDR1 SGHRS, CDR2 YFSETQ. This CDR3 reads CASSLVYSGPYEQYF. In nucleotides, the CDR3 is TGCGCCAGCAGCTTGGTTTATAGCGGCCCCTACGAGCAGTACTTC.

Written as DNA, the CDR3 is TGTGCCAGCAGCGTGGCGGAGGCGGGAGGAGGGGGGGAGCAGTTCTTC. It encodes CASSVAEAGGGGEQFF. The rearrangement links TRBV7-6 to TRBJ2-1, with 8 bases fitting TRBD2. CDR3 length: 16 amino acids. With 5 bases clipped from V and 10 bases from J, the junction kept 16 bases outside the gene matches. Germline V gives CDR1 SGHVS, CDR2 FNYEAQ.

The chain joins TRBV28 to TRBJ2-7, with 7 bases fitting TRBD1. Losses at the gene ends were 6 bases for V and 4 bases for J; bases not matched to a gene: 6. The CDR3 contains 13 residues. Germline CDR1 is MDHEN and CDR2 is SYDVKM. CDR3 in amino acids: CASSRDSPYEQYF. The DNA for the CDR3 is TGTGCCAGCAGCCGGGACAGTCCTTACGAGCAGTACTTC.

This clone was recorded only once. The V and J genes are TRBV28 and TRBJ1-2; possible D gene TRBD1, 5 bases. This CDR3 region has 11 residues. Trimming removed 6 bases at V and 6 bases at J, with 8 bases between. Germline V gives CDR1 MDHEN, CDR2 SYDVKM. DNA for the CDR3: TGTGCCAGCAGGGACATCAATGGCTACACCTTC. It codes for CASRDINGYTF.

V and J are TRBV2 and TRBJ1-1; 7 positions agree with TRBD1. From germline, CDR1 is SNHLY and CDR2 FYNNEI. The CDR3 loop spans 16 amino acids. The V and J ends lost 6 bases and 4 bases, in that order; junction bases with no gene match: 14. CDR3 residues: CASRPRGRGRFTEAFF. CDR3 in DNA: TGTGCCAGCAGGCCAAGGGGGCGAGGACGTTTCACTGAAGCTTTCTTT.

V is TRBV10-2 and J is TRBJ2-3; D not certain. CDR3 size: 11 residues. The germline V gene has CDR1 WSHSY and CDR2 SAAADI. V was pared by 8 bases and J by 4 bases, with 7 bases between. CDR3 region: CASLWSDTQYF. DNA for the CDR3: TGCGCCAGCCTGTGGTCAGATACGCAGTATTTT.

This sequence joins TRBV28 and TRBJ2-1; perhaps TRBD2 as D (6 bases). From germline, CDR1 is MDHEN and CDR2 SYDVKM. The CDR3 is made up of 13 amino acids. With 7 bases removed from V and 6 bases from J, the gap between germline ends came to 13 bases. The CDR3 DNA reads as TGTGCCAGCACTGGGACTTTGGTCAATGAGCAGTTCTTC. This codes for CASTGTLVNEQFF.

The chain is built from TRBV6-5 and TRBJ2-7; no clear D. Per germline, CDR1 MNHEY and CDR2 SVGAGI. V gave up 4 bases and J gave up 0 bases, with 10 bases separating them. The CDR3 is 14 amino acids. The CDR3 nucleotides read TGTGCCAGCAGTTCCGGACGCATCTCCTACGAGCAGTACTTC. This encodes CASSSGRISYEQYF.

The rearrangement links TRBV28 to TRBJ1-1; weak D call: TRBD1 (5 bases). CDR3 length: 16 amino acids. V lost 3 bases to trimming and J lost 1 base, with 15 bases between them. The germline V gene has CDR1 MDHEN and CDR2 SYDVKM. CDR3 DNA: TGTGCCAGCAGTTTGGACCGGGGGTTCCGGAACACTGAAGCTTTCTTT. Translation gives CASSLDRGFRNTEAFF. The full variable domain, its missing parts supplied by reference TRBV28 and TRBJ1-1, is DVKVTQSSRYLVKRTGEKVFLECVQDMDHENMFWYRQDPGLGLRLIYFSYDVKMKEKGDIPEGYSVSREKKERFSLILESASTNQTSMYLCASSLDRGFRNTEAFFGQGTRLTVV.

The CDR3 spells CASSIPGLGYYEQYF. The CDR3 coding sequence is TGTGCCAGCAGCATACCGGGACTAGGATACTACGAGCAGTACTTC. The V gene is TRBV5-6, the J gene TRBJ2-7; 8 bases line up with TRBD2. Germline CDR1 reads SGHDT; CDR2 reads YYEEEE. Trimming removed 4 bases from V and 3 bases from J; junction bases left unmatched: 9. The CDR3 contains 15 residues.

The sample holds one count of this clone. The rearrangement links TRBV7-9 to TRBJ2-7; 7 bases match TRBD1. The V and J ends lost 5 bases and 6 bases, in that order; junction bases with no gene match: 4. The CDR3 spans 12 residues. Germline-derived CDR1 and CDR2 are SEHNR and FQNEAQ (reference sequence). CDR3 amino acids: CASSTGQIEQYF. Here the CDR3 DNA reads TGTGCCAGCAGCACGGGACAGATCGAGCAGTACTTC.